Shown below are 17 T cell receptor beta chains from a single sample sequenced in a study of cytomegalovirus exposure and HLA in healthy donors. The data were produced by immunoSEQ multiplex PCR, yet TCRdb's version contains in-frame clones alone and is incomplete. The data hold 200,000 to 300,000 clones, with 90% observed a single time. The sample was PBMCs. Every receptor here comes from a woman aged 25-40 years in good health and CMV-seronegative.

The CDR3 DNA sequence: TGTGCCAGCAGCTCAAGGGGACTAGCGGGATACAATGAGCAGTTCTTC. It codes for CASSSRGLAGYNEQFF. The chain employs TRBV11-1 and TRBJ2-1, with 13 bases lining up with TRBD2. Germline V gene data show CDR1 as SGHAT and CDR2 as FQDESV (reference sequence). Unmatched junction bases numbered 4, after V lost 4 bases and J lost 4 bases. The CDR3 loop spans 16 amino acids.

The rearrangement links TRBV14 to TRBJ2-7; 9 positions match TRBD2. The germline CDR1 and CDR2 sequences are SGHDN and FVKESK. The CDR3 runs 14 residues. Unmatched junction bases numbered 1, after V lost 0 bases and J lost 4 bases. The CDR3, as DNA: TGTGCCAGCAGCCAAGAACTAGCGGGTTACGAGCAGTACTTC. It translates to CASSQELAGYEQYF.

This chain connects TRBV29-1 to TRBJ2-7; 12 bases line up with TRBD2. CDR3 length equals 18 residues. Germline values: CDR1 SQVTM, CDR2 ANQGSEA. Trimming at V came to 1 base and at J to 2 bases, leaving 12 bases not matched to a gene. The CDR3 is CSVEGMGLAGRGTYEQYF. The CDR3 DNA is TGCAGCGTTGAAGGGATGGGACTAGCGGGCAGAGGCACCTACGAGCAGTACTTC.

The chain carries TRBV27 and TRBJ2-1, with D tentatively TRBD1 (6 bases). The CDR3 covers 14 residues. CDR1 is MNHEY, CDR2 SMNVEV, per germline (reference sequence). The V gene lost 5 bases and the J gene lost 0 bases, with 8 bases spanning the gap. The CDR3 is CASSLGGSYNEQFF. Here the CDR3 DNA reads TGTGCCAGCAGTCTAGGGGGCTCCTACAATGAGCAGTTCTTC.

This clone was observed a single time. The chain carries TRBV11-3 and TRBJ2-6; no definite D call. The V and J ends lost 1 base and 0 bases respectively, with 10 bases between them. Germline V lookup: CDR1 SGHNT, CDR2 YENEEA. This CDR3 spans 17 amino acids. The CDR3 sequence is CASSLVPASSGANVLTF. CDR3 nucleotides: TGTGCCAGCAGCTTAGTCCCAGCTTCCTCTGGGGCCAACGTCCTGACTTTC.

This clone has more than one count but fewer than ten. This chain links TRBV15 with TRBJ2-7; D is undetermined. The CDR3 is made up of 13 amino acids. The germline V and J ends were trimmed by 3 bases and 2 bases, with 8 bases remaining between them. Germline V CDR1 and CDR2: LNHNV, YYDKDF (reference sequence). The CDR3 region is CATSRDPTYEQYF. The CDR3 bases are TGTGCCACCAGCAGGGACCCCACCTACGAGCAGTACTTC.

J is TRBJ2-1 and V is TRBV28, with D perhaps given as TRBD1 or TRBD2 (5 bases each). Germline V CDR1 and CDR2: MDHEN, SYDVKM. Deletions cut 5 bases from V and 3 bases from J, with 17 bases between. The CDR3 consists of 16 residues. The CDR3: CASSRNFAGGYNEQFF. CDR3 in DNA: TGTGCCAGCAGTCGAAACTTCGCTGGGGGCTACAATGAGCAGTTCTTC.

In DNA form, the CDR3 reads TGTGCCAGCAGTTCGACGGGGTTCCCTGGGGCCAACGTCCTGACTTTC. Its translation is CASSSTGFPGANVLTF. This rearrangement joins TRBV27 to TRBJ2-6; D is perhaps TRBD2 (5 bases). Germline V CDR1 and CDR2: MNHEY, SMNVEV (reference sequence). The ends were cut back, 4 bases at V and 2 bases at J, with 12 bases in the middle. This CDR3 is built from 16 residues.

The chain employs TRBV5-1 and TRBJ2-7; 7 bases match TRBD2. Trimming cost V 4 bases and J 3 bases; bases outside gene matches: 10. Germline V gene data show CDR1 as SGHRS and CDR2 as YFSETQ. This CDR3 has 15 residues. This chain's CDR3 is CASSTWGSGFYEQYF. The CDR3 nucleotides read TGCGCCAGCAGCACCTGGGGTAGCGGGTTCTACGAGCAGTACTTC.

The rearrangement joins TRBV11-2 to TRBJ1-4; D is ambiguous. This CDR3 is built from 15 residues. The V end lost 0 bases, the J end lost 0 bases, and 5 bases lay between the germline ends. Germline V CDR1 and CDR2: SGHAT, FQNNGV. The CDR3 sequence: CASSLEGATNEKLFF. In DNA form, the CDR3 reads TGTGCCAGCAGCTTAGAAGGCGCAACTAATGAAAAACTGTTTTTT.

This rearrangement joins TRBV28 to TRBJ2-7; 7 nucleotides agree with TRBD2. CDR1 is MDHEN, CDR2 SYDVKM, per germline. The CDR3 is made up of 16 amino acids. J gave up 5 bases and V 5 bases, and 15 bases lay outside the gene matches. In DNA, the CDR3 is TGTGCCAGCAGTCCCACCCCTGGGGCGGGAGCAGACGAGCAGTACTTC. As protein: CASSPTPGAGADEQYF.

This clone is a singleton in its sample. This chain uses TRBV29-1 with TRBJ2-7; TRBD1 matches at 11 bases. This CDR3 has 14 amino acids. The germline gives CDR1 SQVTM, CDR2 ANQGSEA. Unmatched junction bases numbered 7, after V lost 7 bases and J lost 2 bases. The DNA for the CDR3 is TGCAGCGCCGCCCCGGGACAGGGGGCCTACGAGCAGTACTTC. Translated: CSAAPGQGAYEQYF.

CDR3 in amino acids: CASSIWGGDNEQFF. Written as DNA, the CDR3 is TGTGCCAGTAGTATTTGGGGCGGTGACAATGAGCAGTTCTTC. The chain links TRBV19 to TRBJ2-1, with a weak D call TRBD1 (5 bases). This CDR3 comprises 14 residues. Between the trimmed V and J ends, which lost 3 bases and 5 bases, there was a span of 11 bases. Per the germline V gene, CDR1 is LNHDA and CDR2 is SQIVND (reference sequence).

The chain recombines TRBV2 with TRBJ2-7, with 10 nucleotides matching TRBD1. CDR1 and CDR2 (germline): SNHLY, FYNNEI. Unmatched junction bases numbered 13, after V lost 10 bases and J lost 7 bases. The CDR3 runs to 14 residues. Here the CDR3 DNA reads TGTGCCACCTCAGAGGGGCGACAGGGGGCAGAGCAGTACTTC. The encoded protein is CATSEGRQGAEQYF. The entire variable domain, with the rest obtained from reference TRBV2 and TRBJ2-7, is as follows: EPEVTQTPSHQVTQMGQEVILRCVPISNHLYFYWYRQILGQKVEFLVSFYNNEISEKSEIFDDQFSVERPDGSNFTLKIRSTKLEDSAMYFCATSEGRQGAEQYFGPGTRLTVT.

In DNA, the CDR3 is TGTGCCAGCAGCTTAGTAGCAGGCAATGAGCAGTTCTTC. Amino acid sequence: CASSLVAGNEQFF. The V and J genes are TRBV7-2 and TRBJ2-1; D gene ambiguous. This CDR3 has 13 residues. V gave up 1 base and J gave up 6 bases, with 7 bases separating them. Germline-derived CDR1 and CDR2 are SGHTA and FQGNSA.

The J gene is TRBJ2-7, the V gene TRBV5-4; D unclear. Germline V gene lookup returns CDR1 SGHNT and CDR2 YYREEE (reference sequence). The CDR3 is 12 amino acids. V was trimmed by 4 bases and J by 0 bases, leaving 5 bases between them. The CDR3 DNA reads TGTGCCAGCAGCACGAGCTCCTACGAGCAGTACTTC. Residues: CASSTSSYEQYF.

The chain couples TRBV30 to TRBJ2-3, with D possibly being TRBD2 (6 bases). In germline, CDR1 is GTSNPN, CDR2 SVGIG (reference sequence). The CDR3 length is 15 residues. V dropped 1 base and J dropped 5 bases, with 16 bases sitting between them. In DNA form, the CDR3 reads TGTGCCTGGAGTGGGGAGGAACTAAGTGAAGATACGCAGTATTTT. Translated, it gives CAWSGEELSEDTQYF.